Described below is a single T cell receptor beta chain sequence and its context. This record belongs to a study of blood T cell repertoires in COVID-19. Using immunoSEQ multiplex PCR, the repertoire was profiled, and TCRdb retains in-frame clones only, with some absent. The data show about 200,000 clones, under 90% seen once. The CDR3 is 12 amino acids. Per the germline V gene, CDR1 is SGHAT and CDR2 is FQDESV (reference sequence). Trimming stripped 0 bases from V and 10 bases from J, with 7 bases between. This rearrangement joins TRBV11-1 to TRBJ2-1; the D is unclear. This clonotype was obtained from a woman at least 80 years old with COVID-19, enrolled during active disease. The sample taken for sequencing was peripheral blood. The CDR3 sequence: CASSLAGEEQFF. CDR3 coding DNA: TGTGCCAGCAGCTTAGCGGGCGAAGAGCAGTTCTTC. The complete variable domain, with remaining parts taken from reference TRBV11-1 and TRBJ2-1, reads EAEVAQSPRYKITEKSQAVAFWCDPISGHATLYWYRQILGQGPELLVQFQDESVVDDSQLPKDRFSAERLKGVDSTLKIQPAELGDSAMYLCASSLAGEEQFFGPGTRLTVL.